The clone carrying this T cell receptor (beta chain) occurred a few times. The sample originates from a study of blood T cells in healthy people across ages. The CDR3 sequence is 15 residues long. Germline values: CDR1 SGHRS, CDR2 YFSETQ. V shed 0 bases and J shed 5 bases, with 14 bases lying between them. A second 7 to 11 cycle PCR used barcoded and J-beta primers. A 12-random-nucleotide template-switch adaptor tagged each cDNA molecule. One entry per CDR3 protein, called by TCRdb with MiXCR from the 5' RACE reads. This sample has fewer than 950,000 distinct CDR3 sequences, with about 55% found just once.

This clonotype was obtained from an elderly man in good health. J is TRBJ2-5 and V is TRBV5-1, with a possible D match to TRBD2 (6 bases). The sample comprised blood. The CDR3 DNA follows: TGCGCCAGCAGCTTGGCCCGGGAGAGTTTGGAGACCCAGTACTTC. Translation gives CASSLARESLETQYF.